This T cell receptor (beta chain) was identified during a study of cytomegalovirus exposure and HLA in healthy donors. Researchers ran the PCR with 60 Vbeta and 13 Jbeta primers. Profiled with immunoSEQ multiplex PCR; TCRdb holds only in-frame clones, not every one. This table holds approximately 110,000 clones, more than 9.5% found once. This clone was seen a few times. Antigen specificity is unknown. Findings of the study overall: The CMV antigen specificity of three CMV-associated chains was confirmed through in vitro analysis. The availability of immune exposure information extended only to CMV serostatus.

Trimming at V came to 6 bases and at J to 0 bases, leaving 6 bases not matched to a gene. Germline loops: CDR1 MNHEY, CDR2 SVGAGI. The CDR3 covers 15 residues. The sequenced sample was PBMCs. The chain joins TRBV6-5 to TRBJ2-3; 7 bases align to TRBD2. This clonotype originated in a man aged 35-49 years in good health and CMV-seropositive. DNA for the CDR3: TGTGCCAGCAGCCGACTAGCAGATAGCACAGATACGCAGTATTTT. It translates to CASSRLADSTDTQYF.